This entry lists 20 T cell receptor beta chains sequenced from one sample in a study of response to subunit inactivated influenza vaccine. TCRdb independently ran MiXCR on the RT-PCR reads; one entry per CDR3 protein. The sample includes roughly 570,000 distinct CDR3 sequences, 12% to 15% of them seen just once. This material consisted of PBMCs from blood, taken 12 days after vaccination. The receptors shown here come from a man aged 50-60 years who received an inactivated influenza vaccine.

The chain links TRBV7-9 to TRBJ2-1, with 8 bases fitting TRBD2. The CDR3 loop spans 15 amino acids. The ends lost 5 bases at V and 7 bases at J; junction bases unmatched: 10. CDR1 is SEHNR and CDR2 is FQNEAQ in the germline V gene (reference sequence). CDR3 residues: CASSVQREYVNEQFF. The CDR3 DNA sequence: TGTGCCAGCAGCGTTCAGCGGGAGTACGTAAATGAGCAGTTCTTC.

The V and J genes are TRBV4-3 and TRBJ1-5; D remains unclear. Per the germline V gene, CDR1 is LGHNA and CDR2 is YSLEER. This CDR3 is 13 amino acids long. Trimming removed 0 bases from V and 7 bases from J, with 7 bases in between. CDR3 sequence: CASSQDRLQPQHF. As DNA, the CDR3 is TGCGCCAGCAGCCAAGATCGGTTGCAGCCCCAGCATTTT.

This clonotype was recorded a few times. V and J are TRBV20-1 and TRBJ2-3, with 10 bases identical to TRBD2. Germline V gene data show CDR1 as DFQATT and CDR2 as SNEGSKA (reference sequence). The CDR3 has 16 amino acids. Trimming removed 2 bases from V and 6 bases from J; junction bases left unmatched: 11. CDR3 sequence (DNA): TGCAGTGCTAGACCTCCCGGGGGTAGCGGGAGGGATACGCAGTATTTT. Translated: CSARPPGGSGRDTQYF.

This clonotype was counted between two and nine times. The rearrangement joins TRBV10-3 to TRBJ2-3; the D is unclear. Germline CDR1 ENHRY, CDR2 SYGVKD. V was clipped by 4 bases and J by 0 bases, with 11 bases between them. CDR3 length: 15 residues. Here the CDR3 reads CAISATASSTDTQYF. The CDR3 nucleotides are TGTGCCATCAGTGCGACCGCCTCTAGCACAGATACGCAGTATTTT.

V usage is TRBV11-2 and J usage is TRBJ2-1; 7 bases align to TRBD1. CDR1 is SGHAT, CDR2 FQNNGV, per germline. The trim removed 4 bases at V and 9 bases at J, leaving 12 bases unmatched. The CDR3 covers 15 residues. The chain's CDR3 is CASSSRSTDRTEQFF. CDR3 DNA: TGTGCCAGCAGCTCCCGATCCACGGACAGGACTGAGCAGTTCTTC.

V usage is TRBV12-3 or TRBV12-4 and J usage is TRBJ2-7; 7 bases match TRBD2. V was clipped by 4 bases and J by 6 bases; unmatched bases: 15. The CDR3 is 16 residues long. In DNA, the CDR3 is TGTGCCAGCAGTTGGGAAGCGGGATCGGGGTTGGGCGAGCAGTACTTC. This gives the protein CASSWEAGSGLGEQYF.

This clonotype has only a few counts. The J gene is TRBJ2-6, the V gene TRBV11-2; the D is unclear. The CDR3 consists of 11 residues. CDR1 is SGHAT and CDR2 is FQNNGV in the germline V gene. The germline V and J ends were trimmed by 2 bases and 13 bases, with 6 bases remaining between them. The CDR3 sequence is CASSLRQVLTF. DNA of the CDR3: TGTGCCAGCAGCTTAAGGCAAGTCCTGACTTTC.

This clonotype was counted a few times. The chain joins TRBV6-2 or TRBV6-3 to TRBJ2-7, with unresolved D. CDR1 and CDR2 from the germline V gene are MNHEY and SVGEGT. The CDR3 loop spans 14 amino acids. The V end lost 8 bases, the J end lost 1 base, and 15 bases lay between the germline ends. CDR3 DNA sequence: TGTGCCAGCGCAACTACGGGTTTTTCCTACGAGCAGTACTTC. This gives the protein CASATTGFSYEQYF.

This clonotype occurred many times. The CDR3 here is CASSQGLEGRGEQFF. The CDR3 coding sequence is TGCGCCAGCAGCCAAGGTCTAGAAGGGCGTGGTGAGCAGTTCTTC. The chain recombines TRBV4-3 with TRBJ2-1; D uncertain. The CDR3 totals 15 residues. Germline CDR1 and CDR2: LGHNA and YSLEER. Deletions cut 1 base from V and 9 bases from J, with 16 bases between.

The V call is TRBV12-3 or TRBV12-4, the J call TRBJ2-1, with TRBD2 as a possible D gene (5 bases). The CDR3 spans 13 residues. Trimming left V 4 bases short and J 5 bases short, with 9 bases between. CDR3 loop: CASSYHGNNEQFF. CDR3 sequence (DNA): TGTGCCAGCAGTTATCACGGGAACAATGAGCAGTTCTTC.

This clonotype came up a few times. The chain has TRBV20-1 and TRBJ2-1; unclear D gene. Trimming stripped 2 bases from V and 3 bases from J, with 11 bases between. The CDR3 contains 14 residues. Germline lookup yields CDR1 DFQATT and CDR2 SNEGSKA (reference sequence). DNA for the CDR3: TGCAGTGCTAGATTGGCAGAATTCTACAATGAGCAGTTCTTC. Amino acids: CSARLAEFYNEQFF.

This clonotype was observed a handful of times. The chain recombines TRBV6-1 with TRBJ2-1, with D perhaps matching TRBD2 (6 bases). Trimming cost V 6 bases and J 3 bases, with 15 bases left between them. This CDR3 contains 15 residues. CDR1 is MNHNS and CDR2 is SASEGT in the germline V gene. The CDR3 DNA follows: TGTGCCAGCAGGAACCGGGACTCACACTACAATGAGCAGTTCTTC. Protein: CASRNRDSHYNEQFF.

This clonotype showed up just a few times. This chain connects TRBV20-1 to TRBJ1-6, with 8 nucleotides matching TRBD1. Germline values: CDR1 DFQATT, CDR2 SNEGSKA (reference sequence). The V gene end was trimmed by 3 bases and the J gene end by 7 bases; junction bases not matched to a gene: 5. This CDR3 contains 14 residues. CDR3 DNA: TGCAGTGCTAGTTCAGGGGGCTTGAATTCACCCCTCCACTTT. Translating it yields CSASSGGLNSPLHF.

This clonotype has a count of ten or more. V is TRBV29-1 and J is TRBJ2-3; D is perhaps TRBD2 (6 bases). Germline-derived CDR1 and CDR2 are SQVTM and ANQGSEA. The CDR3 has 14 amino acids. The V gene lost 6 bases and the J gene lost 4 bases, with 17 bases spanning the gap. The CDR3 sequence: CSVAWGRRADTQYF. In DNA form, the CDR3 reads TGCAGCGTCGCATGGGGGAGGAGGGCAGATACGCAGTATTTT.

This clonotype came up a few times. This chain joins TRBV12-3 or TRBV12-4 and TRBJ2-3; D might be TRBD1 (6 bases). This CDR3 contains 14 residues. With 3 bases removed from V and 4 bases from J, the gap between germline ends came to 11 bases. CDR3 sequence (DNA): TGTGCCAGCAGTTTGTCTGACAGGCCAGATACGCAGTATTTT. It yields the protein CASSLSDRPDTQYF.

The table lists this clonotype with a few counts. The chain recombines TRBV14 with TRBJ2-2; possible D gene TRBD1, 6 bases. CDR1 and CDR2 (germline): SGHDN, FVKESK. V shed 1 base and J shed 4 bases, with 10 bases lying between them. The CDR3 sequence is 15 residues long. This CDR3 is CASSQVDRITGELFF. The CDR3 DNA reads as TGTGCCAGCAGCCAAGTTGACAGGATCACCGGGGAGCTGTTTTTT.

The CDR3 reads CSASRGNDEQFF. The CDR3 nucleotides are TGCAGTGCTAGTCGGGGAAATGATGAGCAGTTCTTC. The V call is TRBV20-1, the J call TRBJ2-1, with D perhaps TRBD2 (5 bases). The CDR3 totals 12 residues. The germline V gene has CDR1 DFQATT and CDR2 SNEGSKA (reference sequence). V was shortened by 3 bases and J by 8 bases, with 11 bases between the two germline ends.

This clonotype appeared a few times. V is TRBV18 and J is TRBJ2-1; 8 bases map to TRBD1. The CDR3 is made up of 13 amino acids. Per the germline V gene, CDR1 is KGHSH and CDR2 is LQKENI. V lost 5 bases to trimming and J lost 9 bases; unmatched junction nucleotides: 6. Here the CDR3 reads CASSATGAGEQFF. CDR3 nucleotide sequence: TGTGCCAGCTCAGCGACAGGGGCCGGTGAGCAGTTCTTC.

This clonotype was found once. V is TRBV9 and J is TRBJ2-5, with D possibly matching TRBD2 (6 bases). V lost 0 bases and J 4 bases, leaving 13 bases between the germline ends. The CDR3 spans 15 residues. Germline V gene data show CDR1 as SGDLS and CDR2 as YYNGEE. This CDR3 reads CASSVGTHGGETQYF. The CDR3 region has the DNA TGTGCCAGCAGCGTAGGGACCCACGGGGGAGAGACCCAGTACTTC.

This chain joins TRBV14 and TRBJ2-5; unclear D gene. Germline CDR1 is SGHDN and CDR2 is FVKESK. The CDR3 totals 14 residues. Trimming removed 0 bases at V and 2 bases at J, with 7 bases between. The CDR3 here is CASSQDNLQETQYF. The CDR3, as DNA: TGTGCCAGCAGCCAAGATAACTTACAAGAGACCCAGTACTTC.